The entry below describes one TCR beta chain. Its target is not known. This sample was included in a study of shared clonotypes between healthy human individuals. Across the study: CD4 naive and CD4 memory each took three plates per donor, while CD8 naive took two and CD8 memory one. General study results and limits: An effect of sequencing depth on clonotype sharing among donors was expected. Researchers found naive subsets generally carried larger estimated richness than memory subsets.

Methods used by the authors: Because ImmunoSEQ provided only junction sequences with no quality scores, the filtering differed. Data came from immunoSEQ multiplex PCR; TCRdb stores just in-frame clones and leaves some out. The DNA was the basis for D and trimming; V, J and clone size are from that table. The sample lists approximately 2.3 million clones; roughly 93% were seen once. The TCR sequence derives from a man aged 18 to 35 in good health. Some clones in this sample may be carry-over from other donors' samples. Input material: naive CD4+ T cells from PBMCs. Indicated subset: CD45RA+ positively selected.

The CDR3: CASSGTGKGSYEQYF. CDR3 nucleotide sequence: TGTGCCAGCAGTGGGACAGGGAAAGGCTCCTACGAGCAGTACTTC. The chain links TRBV2 to TRBJ2-7, with 8 bases aligning to TRBD1. The germline CDR1 and CDR2 sequences are SNHLY and FYNNEI. The length of the CDR3 is 15 residues. After removal of 4 bases from V and 0 bases from J, the junction contained 5 bases not matched to a gene.